This TCR beta chain was sequenced in a study of cytomegalovirus exposure and HLA in healthy donors. Trimming removed 4 bases from V and 6 bases from J; junction bases left unmatched: 6. CDR3 length: 14 amino acids. Germline V gene data show CDR1 as SGHNT and CDR2 as YYREEE (reference sequence). The primer mix had 60 Vbeta and 13 Jbeta primers. TCRdb's table, derived via immunoSEQ multiplex PCR, lists solely in-frame clones and lacks some. The sample lists tens of thousands of clones; about three quarters were seen once. The table lists this clone with a few counts. The receptor was isolated from a woman aged 30 to 39 in good health and CMV-seronegative. The chain links TRBV5-4 to TRBJ2-2; the match to TRBD1 covers 7 bases. The sequencing input was PBMCs. CDR3 nucleotide sequence: TGTGCCAGCAGCGTAACAGGGGACGCCGGGGAGCTGTTTTTT. Residues: CASSVTGDAGELFF.